These 8 T cell receptor beta chains were all obtained from the same sample, sequenced in a study of blood T cells in healthy people across ages (dated by TCRdb to between 2015 and 2016). The library was built by means of 5' RACE. The instrument given in TCRdb is Illumina HiSeq 2500. A second PCR of roughly 7 to 11 cycles was run with a J-beta primer mix and a sample-barcoded 5' primer. The public reads were quality trimmed at Q25 with fastp and then assembled into clones with MiXCR by TCRdb, keeping productive beta chains. Each entry merges the rows of one CDR3 protein and shows their most common DNA and genes. Within this sample are around 580,000 distinct CDR3 sequences, with under 55% of them counted one time only. The top ten hold 20% to 25% of the sample. The specimen sequenced was blood. Every receptor here comes from an elderly man in good health.

The rearrangement joins TRBV20-1 to TRBJ2-7; perhaps TRBD1 as D (6 bases). Germline V lookup: CDR1 DFQATT, CDR2 SNEGSKA (reference sequence). This CDR3 comprises 13 residues. Trimming left V 5 bases short and J 4 bases short, with 15 bases between. The CDR3 region has the DNA TGCAGTGCTGCAAAGGACAGTTCATACGAGCAGTACTTC. It encodes CSAAKDSSYEQYF.

Details on this clonotype: An end of the junction does not agree with germline; a read error may underlie this. The chain employs TRBV11-2 and TRBJ1-1; TRBD1 aligns across 8 bases. The CDR3 is 13 amino acids. CDR1 and CDR2 (germline): SGHAT, FQNNGV. CDR3 coding DNA: TGTGCCGGCAGCGGACAGGGGAACACTGAAGCTTTCTTT. Translation: CAGSGQGNTEAFF.

Details on this clonotype: One end of the junction varies from germline; a read error may be responsible. The gene calls are TRBV7-2 and TRBJ1-1, with D possibly TRBD1 on 6 matching bases. The V gene's germline CDR1 is SGHTA and CDR2 FQGNSA. The CDR3 contains 17 residues. CDR3 region: CASSFLGALGVNTEAFF. CDR3 nucleotide sequence: TGTGCCAGTAGCTTTCTGGGGGCCCTTGGGGTGAACACTGAAGCTTTCTTT.

Worth noting for this clonotype: Compared with germline, one end of the junction differs, possibly owing to a read error. V and J are TRBV7-3 and TRBJ2-1; D uncertain. Per germline, CDR1 SGHTA and CDR2 FQGTGA. The CDR3 runs 14 residues. CDR3 sequence reads: CAGSLTAVYNEQFF. CDR3 DNA: TGTGCCGGCAGCTTAACCGCCGTATACAATGAGCAGTTCTTC.

The J gene is TRBJ2-6, the V gene TRBV6-1; TRBD1 is a possible D gene (6 bases). The length of the CDR3 is 18 residues. Looked up from germline, CDR1 is MNHNS and CDR2 is SASEGT. V shed 4 bases and J shed 2 bases, with 18 bases lying between them. CDR3 bases: TGTGCCAGCAGTGTACAGACAGGTTCCCTAACTGGGGCCAACGTCCTGACTTTC. Its translation: CASSVQTGSLTGANVLTF.

This chain joins TRBV7-2 and TRBJ1-4, with no clear D. The germline V gene encodes CDR1 SGHTA and CDR2 FQGNSA. Trimming took off 0 bases at V and 7 bases at J, with 12 bases between the two ends. The CDR3 is 15 amino acids. CDR3 bases: TGTGCCAGCAGCTTAGCGGGCGGGGTGACTGAAAAACTGTTTTTT. Translated: CASSLAGGVTEKLFF.

In its sample, this clonotype was seen many times. The rearrangement joins TRBV7-9 to TRBJ2-3; D is ambiguous. Trimming removed 1 base at V and 6 bases at J, with 8 bases between. The CDR3 is 13 residues long. The germline gives CDR1 SEHNR, CDR2 FQNEAQ (reference sequence). The CDR3 sequence is CASSLGSRDTQYF. CDR3 nucleotides: TGTGCCAGCAGCTTAGGTAGCAGGGATACGCAGTATTTT.

To note about this clonotype: Just one base apart from a much larger clone, this may be a read error. The chain combines TRBV20-1 with TRBJ2-1; D uncertain. The better agreement between TRBJ2-7 and the DNA end casts doubt on the J call. This CDR3 is built from 10 residues. The germline V gene encodes CDR1 DFQATT and CDR2 SNEGSKA (reference sequence). The CDR3 coding sequence is TGCAGTGGCAAGTTCGGTGAGCAGTACTTC. The encoded protein is CSGKFGEQYF.